The T cell receptor beta chain described here comes from a study of radiotherapy plus CTLA-4 blockade in lung cancer. On the study more broadly: Patients showed objective responses in under 20% of cases and disease control in roughly 31%. Study-level results: Best predicting response, reportedly, were early blood T cell clone dynamics, with interferon-beta. Once radiotherapy plus ipilimumab had been given, TCR clones derived from tumor expanded in blood.

Notes on this clone: The antigen remains undetermined.

Germline assignment: CDR1 MGHRA and CDR2 YSYEKL. This CDR3 region has 13 residues. V lost 6 bases and J 0 bases, leaving 6 bases between the germline ends. The table came from immunoSEQ multiplex PCR; TCRdb's copy has only in-frame clones and leaves some out. The repertoire consists of 15,000 to 20,000 clones, with around 86% occurring once and the leading ten covering about 25%. People whose metastatic non-small-cell lung cancer was chemo-refractory got focal radiation along with CTLA-4 blockade by ipilimumab. Sequenced material: peripheral blood, taken from a patient treated with radiotherapy plus ipilimumab. This clonotype was obtained from a human donor with non-small cell lung cancer whose response to radiotherapy plus ipilimumab could not be evaluated. The genes are TRBV4-1 and TRBJ1-3; D is unresolved. Written as DNA, the CDR3 is TGCGCCAGCAGGGCAAACTCTGGAAACACCATATATTTT. Protein product: CASRANSGNTIYF.